This T cell receptor (beta chain) was recovered during a study of read filtering for tumor transcriptome and immune sequencing (dated by TCRdb to about 2020). With respect to the entire study: The cohort had about 17 male and approximately 15 female patients with a mean age of around 70 years, ranging from about 45 to 85. By revised international staging, about 8 patients were R-ISS I, some 16 were R-ISS II and over 5 were R-ISS III. Whole-transcriptome libraries were prepared with the TruSeq RNA Access Library Prep Kit after DNase treatment. Per sample, about 4.05 to 11 million TCR-region mapped reads were obtained with IR-seq, compared with only 85 to 1273 with RNA-seq. TCR repertoires obtained by targeted immune repertoire sequencing and by bulk whole-transcriptome sequencing performed on the same bone marrow samples were compared. One of the main goals was to work out a read-filtering strategy for immune repertoire data, in particular whether clonotypes backed by only a single read should be removed.

The CDR3 has 13 amino acids, counting the end cysteine and phenylalanine. Left in the record is the CDR3 DNA by itself, 39 bases read in frame from the first base. From a lookup of the germline V gene, CDR1 and CDR2 are MNHNS and SASEGT. V loses 8 bases, J loses 7 bases, and the germline ends lie 15 bases apart. Points the paper makes about the study in general: The sorted CD138-negative fraction was not purified T cells but a mixed bone marrow immune population. IR-seq captured clonotypes at much higher depth and more reliably than RNA-seq, and smaller IR-seq throughput sufficed to identify most shared clonotypes. Single-read clonotypes made up around 85% of clonotypes but only roughly 3.5% of total reads in IR-seq, compared with roughly 70% of clonotypes and around 45% of reads in RNA-seq. Removing single-read clonotypes increased the correlation between IR-seq and RNA-seq shared clonotype proportions.

The Immunoverse kit was used to build TCR libraries from about 430 ng RNA, with molecular barcoded adaptors covering alpha/delta and beta/gamma chains. TCR library preparation was performed with the same RNA that was used for transcriptome sequencing. Sequencing of the TCR libraries was done on an Illumina HiSeq 4000 with 2 x 150 cycles. The source study handled its data this way. With MiXCR, TCR reads were aligned to human V, D, J and C references and assembled into CDR3 clonotypes, with quality filtering and error correction included. The tcR package in R was used for analysis of clonotype counts and gene usage diversity. Raw mapping reads were checked after the RNA-seq reads had been mapped by STAR aligner version 2.5.3a onto the human GRCh37 genome. To test how sequencing depth affects detected clonotypes, IR-seq fastq files were randomly downsampled with Seqtk 1.3. TCRdb reprocessing: public reads trimmed at Q25 with fastp, clones called with MiXCR, in-frame beta chains kept. Identical CDR3 protein sequences are pooled into one entry, listed with their most common genes and DNA. TCRdb's processing, not the authors', yielded these V and J calls. This sample comprises fewer than 45,000 distinct CDR3 sequences, 10% to 15% of them detected only once. The ten largest clones capture more than 30% of the sample.

This clonotype was observed many times. Its binding antigen is unknown. Base quality data are lacking; no much larger clone is found one base away. Bone marrow was sampled from every patient at the time of active disease. Isolation of bone marrow mononuclear cells was performed by Ficoll-Hypaque density gradient centrifugation. CD138-negative cells were obtained by negative selection after labeling with CD138 magnetic microbeads on a MACS separator, removing myeloma plasma cells. The purity of the isolated cells was checked by flow cytometry with CD138 antibodies on an Attune NxT. TRIzol reagent was used to extract total RNA, which was then quantified with a NanoDrop spectrophotometer. Paired RNA-seq and IR-seq were performed on the CD138-negative bone marrow sample of each patient.

The sample taken for sequencing was a population of CD138-negative cells sorted from bone marrow. Sample cell subset or site, as interpreted from the label and publication: bone marrow mononuclear cells depleted of CD138+ plasma/myeloma cells by negative magnetic selection. This TCR was sampled from a donor aged 40 or over with multiple myeloma. This chain joins TRBV6-1 to TRBJ2-1, with a weak D call of TRBD2 (5 bases match). The CDR3 region has the sequence CASGSGEGNEQFF. The base sequence is TGTGCCAGCGGTTCAGGAGAGGGAAATGAGCAGTTCTTC.